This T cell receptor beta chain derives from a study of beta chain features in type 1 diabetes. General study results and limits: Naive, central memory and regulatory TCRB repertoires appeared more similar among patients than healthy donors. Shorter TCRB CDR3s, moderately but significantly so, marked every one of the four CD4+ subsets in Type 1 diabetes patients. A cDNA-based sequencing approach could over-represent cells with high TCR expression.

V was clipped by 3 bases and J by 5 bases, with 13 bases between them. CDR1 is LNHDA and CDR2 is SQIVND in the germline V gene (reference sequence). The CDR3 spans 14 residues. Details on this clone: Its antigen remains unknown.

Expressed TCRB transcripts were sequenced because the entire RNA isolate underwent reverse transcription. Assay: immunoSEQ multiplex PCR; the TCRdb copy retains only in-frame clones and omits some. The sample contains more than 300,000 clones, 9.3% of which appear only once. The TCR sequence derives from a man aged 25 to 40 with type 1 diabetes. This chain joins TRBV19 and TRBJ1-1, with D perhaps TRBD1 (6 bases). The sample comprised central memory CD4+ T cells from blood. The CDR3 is CASSIARGRTEAFF. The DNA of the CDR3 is TGTGCCAGTAGTATCGCCAGGGGAAGGACTGAAGCTTTCTTT.